The present TCR beta chain was sequenced within a study of shared clonotypes between healthy human individuals. Findings of the study overall: Memory subsets generally showed smaller estimated richness than naive subsets did.

The protocol was immunoSEQ multiplex PCR, while the TCRdb copy is restricted to in-frame clones and leaves out a portion. The sample shows around 1.9 million clones, 93% of them seen only once. Germline-derived CDR1 and CDR2 are MNHEY and SMNVEV (reference sequence). The CDR3 contains 13 residues. Trimming took off 6 bases at V and 0 bases at J, with 6 bases between the two ends. Concerning this clone: The target antigen is unknown. This sample also contains other DNA sequences that code for the same CDR3.

Naive-designated CD8 cells lacked CD45RO, were positively enriched for CCR7, and omitted terminally differentiated effector memory CD45RA+ cells. Sequencing used naive CD8+ T cells from PBMCs. V is TRBV27 and J is TRBJ1-3, with D possibly TRBD1 on 5 matching bases. The origin of this receptor is a man in his late teens or twenties in good health. Some clones in this sample may be carry-over from other donors' samples. CDR3 coding DNA: TGTGCCAGCAGGGGGACCTCTGGAAACACCATATATTTT. Its translation is CASRGTSGNTIYF.